The clone carrying this TCR beta chain was found once. Its antigen is unknown. Generated by immunoSEQ multiplex PCR, the TCRdb table keeps only in-frame clones and is missing some. Of some 520,000 clones listed, approximately 90% are singletons. This entry is derived from a study of Ad26.COV2.S vaccination and SARS-CoV-2 variants. Overall study: Sample donor was a member of the COV1001 Ad26.COV2.S trial arm. By the intramuscular route, Ad26.COV2.S was given once, or twice 56 days apart. Study observations and caveats: Vaccine and placebo recipients had comparable breadth of non-spike TCRs.

Germline V gene data show CDR1 as SGHDN and CDR2 as FVKESK. Between the trimmed V and J ends, which lost 1 base and 9 bases, there was a span of 16 bases. CDR3 size: 15 residues. As to treatment: 15 to 20 received Ad26.COV2.S at low or high dose, single or two shots; about 5 received placebo; per-sample allocation not given. Specimen acquisition occurred on day 63 following the initial vaccine or placebo injection. An adult donor aged 18-55 years was enrolled in Boston. The chain employs TRBV14 and TRBJ2-1; the D gene is possibly TRBD2 (6 bases). This material consisted of peripheral blood, taken in a trial of Ad26.COV2.S vaccine versus placebo. The sequence was collected from a person aged 18 to 65 who received the Ad26.COV2.S COVID-19 vaccine or a placebo. As DNA, the CDR3 is TGTGCCAGCAGCCAAGGGACTATTTCGAAGGGTGAGCAGTTCTTC. Amino acid sequence: CASSQGTISKGEQFF.